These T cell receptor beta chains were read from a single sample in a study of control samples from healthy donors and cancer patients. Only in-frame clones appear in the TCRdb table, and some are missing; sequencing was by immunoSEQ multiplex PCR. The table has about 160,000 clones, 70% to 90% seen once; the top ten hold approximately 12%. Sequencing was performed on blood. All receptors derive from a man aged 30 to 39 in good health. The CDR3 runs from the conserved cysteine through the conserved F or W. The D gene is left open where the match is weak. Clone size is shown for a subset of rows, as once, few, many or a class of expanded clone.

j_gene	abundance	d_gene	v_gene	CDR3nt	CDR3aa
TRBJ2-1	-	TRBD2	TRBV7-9	TGTGCCAGCAGCCGACTAGCGGGAGCCCTCCCGGGGGGTGAGCAGTTCTTC	CASSRLAGALPGGEQFF
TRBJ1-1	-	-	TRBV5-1	TGCGCCAGCAGCTTCGCTGGGAGTGGCACTGAAGCTTTCTTT	CASSFAGSGTEAFF
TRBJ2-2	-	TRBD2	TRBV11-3	TGTGCCAGCAGCTTCGCGACTAGCGAGGGCGGGGAGCTGTTTTTT	CASSFATSEGGELFF
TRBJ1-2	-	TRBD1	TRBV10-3	TGTGCCATCAGTGAGTCTGGACAGGGCTCTGGAGGCTACACCTTC	CAISESGQGSGGYTF
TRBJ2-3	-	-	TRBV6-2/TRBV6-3	TGTGCCAGCAGTCAGCTAGGAGTGACAGATACGCAGTATTTT	CASSQLGVTDTQYF
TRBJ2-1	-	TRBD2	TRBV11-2	TGTGCCAGCAGCGATAGTAGCGGGATGGGTGAGCAGTTCTTC	CASSDSSGMGEQFF
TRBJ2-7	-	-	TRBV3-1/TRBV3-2	TGTGCCAGCAGCCAACAACAGGGCTCCTACGAGCAGTACTTC	CASSQQQGSYEQYF
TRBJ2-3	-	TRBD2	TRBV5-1	TGCGCCAGCAGCCTGGGACTAGTGGGCACAGATACGCAGTATTTT	CASSLGLVGTDTQYF
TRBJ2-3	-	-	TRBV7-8	TGTGCCAGCAGCTTAGCGGGGAATGACGGGGGCGGGAGAGAAGATACGCAGTATTTT	CASSLAGNDGGGREDTQYF
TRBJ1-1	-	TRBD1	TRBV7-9	TGTGCCAGCAGCTTAGGGGACAGTAATTATTTTACGAACACTGAAGCTTTCTTT	CASSLGDSNYFTNTEAFF
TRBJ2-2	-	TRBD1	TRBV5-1	TGCGCCAGCAGCTTCTCCGGGACAGACTTCACCGGGGAGCTGTTTTTT	CASSFSGTDFTGELFF
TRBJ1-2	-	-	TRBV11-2	TGTGCCAGCAGCCCCGGGGGCTTTGGGGGCTACACCTTC	CASSPGGFGGYTF
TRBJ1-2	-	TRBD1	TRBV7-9	TGTGCCAGCAGCTTGCCGGCCGGGACAGGAGTTAATGGCTACACCTTC	CASSLPAGTGVNGYTF
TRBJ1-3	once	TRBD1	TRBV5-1	TGCGCCAGCAGCTCCAGGACAGGCGGAAACACCATATATTTT	CASSSRTGGNTIYF
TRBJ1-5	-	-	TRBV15	TGTGCCACCAGCAGAGATTGGGGTACCAATCAGCCCCAGCATTTT	CATSRDWGTNQPQHF
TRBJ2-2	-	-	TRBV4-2	TGTGCCAGCAGCCAGCGGGGACCTACCGACGGGGAGCTGTTTTTT	CASSQRGPTDGELFF
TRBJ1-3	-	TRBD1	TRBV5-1	TGCGCCAGCAGCCCGACAGGGGGCCTCTCTGGAAACACCATATATTTT	CASSPTGGLSGNTIYF
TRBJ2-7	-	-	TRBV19	TGTGCCAGTGGATCCCACTACGAGCAGTACTTC	CASGSHYEQYF
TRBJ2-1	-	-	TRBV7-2	TGTGCCAGCAGCTTGGCGGCTAGCTCCTACAATGAGCAGTTCTTC	CASSLAASSYNEQFF